The source of this T cell receptor beta chain is a study of T-cell memory formation after mild COVID-19. Across the study: TCR clusters largely stayed donor specific.

This clonotype turned up a few times. What it binds is unknown. With constant-segment primers, 5'RACE yielded cDNA libraries of TCR alpha and TCR beta that carried sample barcodes and UMIs. TCRdb ran MiXCR on the 5' RACE reads and lists one entry per CDR3 protein. The sample lists approximately 190,000 distinct CDR3 sequences, around 18% occurring once. CDR1 and CDR2 from the germline V gene are GTSNPN and SVGIG (reference sequence). The CDR3 totals 13 residues. Between the trimmed V and J ends, which lost 5 bases and 5 bases, there was a span of 15 bases. General observations from the study: While clones contracting from day 15 to 85 were balanced between CD4 and CD8, later expanders leaned CD4+. Unconfirmed was the SARS-CoV-2 specificity of second-wave clones that peaked on day 37.

This chain links TRBV30 with TRBJ2-5, with D perhaps given as TRBD1 or TRBD2 (6 bases each). The sample comprised PBMCs or a T cell subset sorted from them (not recorded which). This clonotype originated in an adult woman who had mild COVID-19 (a few samples of this study predate the infection). Cell type and time point are not known. For the CDR3, the DNA is TGTGCCTGGGGGCGACAGGCGGGGGAGACCCAGTACTTC. Translation gives CAWGRQAGETQYF. Complete variable domain (other parts from reference TRBV30 and TRBJ2-5): SQTIHQWPATLVQPVGSPLSLECTVEGTSNPNLYWYRQAAGRGLQLLFYSVGIGQISSEVPQNLSASRPQDRQFILSSKKLLLSDSGFYLCAWGRQAGETQYFGPGTRLLVL.